Each of the 30 T cell receptor beta chains below was sequenced from the same sample in a study of cytomegalovirus exposure and HLA in healthy donors. Produced via immunoSEQ multiplex PCR; TCRdb's table is partial and in-frame only. The sample lists 150,000 or so clones; approximately 86% were seen once. The sample comprised PBMCs. The receptor set was obtained from a man between 18 and 35 years old in good health and CMV-seropositive.

CDR3 sequence (DNA): TGTGCCAGCAGCCGAGAGGGGGCGTACACTGAAGCTTTCTTT. Translating it yields CASSREGAYTEAFF. This chain connects TRBV9 to TRBJ1-1; 7 bases are a match to TRBD1. From germline, CDR1 is SGDLS and CDR2 YYNGEE. The CDR3 covers 14 residues. The V segment lost 4 bases and the J segment 3 bases; nucleotides outside the gene matches: 6.

This clone turned up a few times. The chain couples TRBV7-2 to TRBJ1-5, with D possibly matching TRBD1 (6 bases). Trimming cost V 6 bases and J 6 bases, with 15 bases left between them. This CDR3 contains 14 residues. Germline values: CDR1 SGHTA, CDR2 FQGNSA. The CDR3 sequence: CASSSEGGPQPQHF. The CDR3 nucleotides are TGTGCCAGCAGTTCCGAGGGGGGGCCTCAGCCCCAGCATTTT.

The chain links TRBV5-1 to TRBJ2-5; 12 bases map to TRBD2. The CDR3 is 18 residues long. With V trimmed by 4 bases and J by 1 base, 11 bases remained unmatched. Germline V gene sequence: CDR1 SGHRS, CDR2 YFSETQ. In DNA form, the CDR3 reads TGCGCCAGCAGCCGATGGGGTCAACTAGCGGGGGGCCAAGAGACCCAGTACTTC. It is translated as CASSRWGQLAGGQETQYF.

The chain uses TRBV7-2 and TRBJ2-5; 11 nucleotides match TRBD2. J gave up 4 bases and V 5 bases, and 6 bases lay outside the gene matches. Germline values: CDR1 SGHTA, CDR2 FQGNSA. The CDR3 totals 15 residues. CDR3 sequence (DNA): TGTGCCAGCAGCCCACAGACTAGCGGGGTAGAGACCCAGTACTTC. It codes for CASSPQTSGVETQYF.

This chain joins TRBV30 and TRBJ1-2; a possible D gene is TRBD1 (5 bases). This CDR3 region has 16 residues. Trimming shortened V by 8 bases and J by 6 bases, and 28 bases separated the two germline ends. Germline-derived CDR1 and CDR2 are GTSNPN and SVGIG (reference sequence). The DNA of the CDR3 is TGTGCCCGAAAGTGGGGCCACAGTCAAGTTAGTGATGGCTACACCTTC. The encoded protein is CARKWGHSQVSDGYTF.

The chain combines TRBV20-1 with TRBJ2-2; D remains ambiguous. Germline V gene sequence: CDR1 DFQATT, CDR2 SNEGSKA (reference sequence). This CDR3 is 10 amino acids long. Trimming shortened V by 3 bases and J by 7 bases, and 3 bases separated the two germline ends. CDR3 nucleotides: TGCAGTGCTAGCAGCGGGGAGCTGTTTTTT. Its protein product is CSASSGELFF.

Only one count was recorded for this clone. The rearrangement uses TRBV5-1 and TRBJ1-2; TRBD1 is a possible D gene (6 bases). CDR3 length: 15 amino acids. CDR1 and CDR2 (germline): SGHRS, YFSETQ. The ends were cut back, 6 bases at V and 1 base at J, with 16 bases in the middle. The DNA for the CDR3 is TGCGCCAGCACCCAGGACAGATTTAATAACTATGGCTACACCTTC. This sequence encodes CASTQDRFNNYGYTF.

The chain uses TRBV6-5 and TRBJ2-7; D uncertain. The CDR3 spans 10 residues. Trimming removed 10 bases at V and 4 bases at J, with 8 bases between. Germline V CDR1 and CDR2: MNHEY, SVGAGI. DNA for the CDR3: TGTGCCACCGCGGCTTACGAGCAGTACTTC. Its translation: CATAAYEQYF.

The CDR3 DNA sequence: TGCGCCAGCAGCCAGTCCGGGACTGACCAAGAGACCCAGTACTTC. Translating it yields CASSQSGTDQETQYF. The rearrangement joins TRBV4-3 to TRBJ2-5, with D possibly being TRBD2 (6 bases). CDR3 length: 15 amino acids. Trimming removed 3 bases from V and 0 bases from J, with 11 bases in between. Germline-derived CDR1 and CDR2 are LGHNA and YSLEER.

This clone was recorded only once. This chain connects TRBV9 to TRBJ2-1; TRBD2 is a possible D gene (7 bases). This CDR3 comprises 15 residues. Germline V gene sequence: CDR1 SGDLS, CDR2 YYNGEE. V was trimmed by 7 bases and J by 5 bases, leaving 19 bases between them. CDR3 in DNA: TGTGCCAGCCGGCCGGGGGCGGGGGTCGACAATGAGCAGTTCTTC. Residues: CASRPGAGVDNEQFF.

J is TRBJ1-2 and V is TRBV4-1; 8 bases line up with TRBD1. The V gene end was trimmed by 2 bases and the J gene end by 5 bases; junction bases not matched to a gene: 13. This CDR3 spans 17 amino acids. CDR1 and CDR2 (germline): MGHRA, YSYEKL. CDR3 region: CASSQPRQGRLGYGYTF. The DNA of the CDR3 is TGCGCCAGCAGCCAACCAAGACAGGGGAGGTTAGGATATGGCTACACCTTC.

The CDR3 sequence is CASMETGGFAEQYF. The CDR3 DNA sequence: TGTGCCAGCATGGAGACAGGGGGGTTCGCCGAGCAGTACTTC. V and J are TRBV6-1 and TRBJ2-7; 9 nucleotides match TRBD1. There are 14 residues in the CDR3. V was pared by 7 bases and J by 6 bases, with 10 bases of the junction left unmatched. Germline V gene data show CDR1 as MNHNS and CDR2 as SASEGT.

J is TRBJ1-6 and V is TRBV18, with TRBD1 matching 7 bases. Germline assignment: CDR1 KGHSH and CDR2 LQKENI. The CDR3 length is 16 residues. Trimming at V came to 0 bases and at J to 13 bases, leaving 12 bases not matched to a gene. CDR3 loop: CASSPPNRGALDPLHF. The CDR3, as DNA: TGTGCCAGCTCACCACCCAACAGGGGAGCCTTGGATCCCCTCCACTTT.

This chain uses TRBV2 with TRBJ2-7, with D perhaps matching TRBD2 (7 bases). The ends were cut back, 5 bases at V and 2 bases at J, with 13 bases in the middle. Germline V gives CDR1 SNHLY, CDR2 FYNNEI. The CDR3 sequence is 14 residues long. CDR3 region: CASSSPGGTYEQYF. DNA of the CDR3: TGTGCCAGCAGTTCTCCGGGGGGCACCTACGAGCAGTACTTC.

The gene calls are TRBV6-5 and TRBJ1-5; 7 nucleotides match TRBD1. J was trimmed by 4 bases and V by 6 bases; bases with no gene match: 9. This CDR3 comprises 15 residues. The V gene's germline CDR1 is MNHEY and CDR2 SVGAGI. The CDR3 bases are TGTGCCAGCAGGCCCGACAGGGTTGGAAATCAGCCCCAGCATTTT. It specifies CASRPDRVGNQPQHF.

The V call is TRBV5-1, the J call TRBJ2-1; 13 bases line up with TRBD2. The CDR3 totals 16 residues. The V gene's germline CDR1 is SGHRS and CDR2 YFSETQ. The V and J ends lost 3 bases and 8 bases, in that order; junction bases with no gene match: 8. Here the CDR3 reads CASSSETSGRPHEQFF. CDR3 coding DNA: TGCGCCAGCAGCTCCGAGACTAGCGGGAGGCCCCATGAGCAGTTCTTC.

The chain employs TRBV11-2 and TRBJ2-2; D is perhaps TRBD1 (5 bases). With 7 bases removed from V and 4 bases from J, the gap between germline ends came to 10 bases. The CDR3 is 13 amino acids. In germline, CDR1 is SGHAT, CDR2 FQNNGV. The CDR3 nucleotides read TGTGCCAGCAAAGACAGCTTCACCGGGGAGCTGTTTTTT. Its translation is CASKDSFTGELFF.

The chain has TRBV6-6 and TRBJ2-7; D is perhaps TRBD2 (6 bases). Germline assignment: CDR1 MNHNY and CDR2 SVGAGI (reference sequence). V lost 2 bases and J 7 bases, leaving 9 bases between the germline ends. There are 12 residues in the CDR3. The CDR3 here is CASSYGAGEQYF. The CDR3 region has the DNA TGTGCCAGCAGTTACGGGGCGGGGGAGCAGTACTTC.

This clone was detected once. The J gene is TRBJ1-2, the V gene TRBV29-1; 9 bases match TRBD1. With 0 bases clipped from V and 8 bases from J, the junction kept 4 bases outside the gene matches. This CDR3 contains 13 residues. Germline-derived CDR1 and CDR2 are SQVTM and ANQGSEA. CDR3 sequence reads: CSVEEQGAGGYTF. CDR3 sequence (DNA): TGCAGCGTTGAAGAACAGGGGGCCGGAGGCTACACCTTC.

J is TRBJ2-2 and V is TRBV4-3, with 14 bases lining up with TRBD2. The CDR3 consists of 18 residues. V shed 1 base, J shed 1 base, and the junction held 2 bases outside the gene matches. Germline V gene lookup returns CDR1 LGHNA and CDR2 YSLEER. CDR3 sequence reads: CASSQVTSGGVNTGELFF. The CDR3 nucleotides read TGCGCCAGCAGCCAAGTGACTAGCGGGGGGGTGAACACCGGGGAGCTGTTTTTT.

V and J are TRBV30 and TRBJ2-3, with a possible D match to TRBD2 (6 bases). Between the trimmed V and J ends, which lost 2 bases and 4 bases, there was a span of 13 bases. Germline V lookup: CDR1 GTSNPN, CDR2 SVGIG (reference sequence). The CDR3 consists of 14 residues. The CDR3 DNA sequence: TGTGCCTGGAGTCCGCCAGGCGGGGCAGATACGCAGTATTTT. It encodes CAWSPPGGADTQYF.

The rearrangement links TRBV5-1 to TRBJ2-1; 10 bases match TRBD2. The germline CDR1 and CDR2 sequences are SGHRS and YFSETQ. The CDR3 loop spans 16 amino acids. V trimming: 0 bases; J trimming: 8 bases; junction bases outside the gene matches: 8. The CDR3 is CASSLEASGGAYEQFF. The CDR3 region has the DNA TGCGCCAGCAGCTTGGAAGCCAGCGGGGGGGCTTATGAGCAGTTCTTC.

Note on this clone: Other DNA sequences within the sample encode an identical CDR3. The genes are TRBV9 and TRBJ1-5, with 7 positions matching TRBD1. J was trimmed by 2 bases and V by 0 bases; bases with no gene match: 2. Germline V CDR1 and CDR2: SGDLS, YYNGEE. The CDR3 totals 15 residues. In DNA, the CDR3 is TGTGCCAGCAGCGTAGGGCAGGGGGGCAATCAGCCCCAGCATTTT. Protein product: CASSVGQGGNQPQHF. Combining the CDR3 with reference TRBV9 and TRBJ1-5 gives the whole variable domain DSGVTQTPKHLITATGQRVTLRCSPRSGDLSVYWYQQSLDQGLQFLIQYYNGEERAKGNILERFSAQQFPDLHSELNLSSLELGDSALYFCASSVGQGGNQPQHFGDGTRLSIL.

The chain links TRBV2 to TRBJ2-2; D is uncertain. The ends were cut back, 6 bases at V and 3 bases at J, with 5 bases in the middle. This CDR3 is 12 amino acids long. Germline CDR1 and CDR2: SNHLY and FYNNEI. This chain's CDR3 is CASSEHTGELFF. For the CDR3, the DNA is TGTGCCAGCAGCGAGCACACCGGGGAGCTGTTTTTT.

This rearrangement joins TRBV6-5 to TRBJ2-3, with D perhaps matching TRBD2 (6 bases). Germline values: CDR1 MNHEY, CDR2 SVGAGI. V lost 6 bases and J lost 3, with 10 bases in between. CDR3 length equals 13 residues. The CDR3 here is CASRRDSTDTQYF. In DNA, the CDR3 is TGTGCCAGCAGAAGGGACTCAACAGATACGCAGTATTTT.

The chain carries TRBV7-3 and TRBJ2-1; 14 positions match TRBD2. Trimming took 4 bases from V and 0 from J; bases not matched to a gene: 2. Germline lookup yields CDR1 SGHTA and CDR2 FQGTGA. This CDR3 is 17 amino acids long. CDR3 bases: TGTGCCAGCAGCTCAGGGACTAGCGGGAGCTCCTACAATGAGCAGTTCTTC. This sequence encodes CASSSGTSGSSYNEQFF.

This chain uses TRBV7-2 with TRBJ2-5; TRBD2 aligns across 12 bases. The CDR3 contains 17 residues. Germline V CDR1 and CDR2: SGHTA, FQGNSA. V lost 5 bases and J lost 4; bases outside the gene matches: 11. Here the CDR3 reads CASSQRLAGGLGETQYF. The CDR3 nucleotides are TGTGCCAGCAGCCAACGGCTAGCGGGGGGGCTCGGAGAGACCCAGTACTTC. The whole variable domain, filled in from reference TRBV7-2 and TRBJ2-5, reads GAGVSQSPSNKVTEKGKDVELRCDPISGHTALYWYRQSLGQGLEFLIYFQGNSAPDKSGLPSDRFSAERTGGSVSTLTIQRTQQEDSAVYLCASSQRLAGGLGETQYFGPGTRLLVL.

The chain uses TRBV29-1 and TRBJ1-1; no clear D. Germline V lookup: CDR1 SQVTM, CDR2 ANQGSEA. The CDR3 totals 11 residues. With 6 bases removed from V and 1 base from J, the gap between germline ends came to 6 bases. CDR3 in amino acids: CSVTRNTEAFF. In nucleotides, the CDR3 is TGCAGCGTCACACGGAACACTGAAGCTTTCTTT.

This chain joins TRBV27 and TRBJ2-2, with D possibly being TRBD2 (5 bases). The CDR3 runs 13 residues. With 6 bases removed from V and 3 bases from J, the gap between germline ends came to 8 bases. Germline V gives CDR1 MNHEY, CDR2 SMNVEV (reference sequence). The chain's CDR3 is CASRGSYTGELFF. CDR3 sequence (DNA): TGTGCCAGCAGAGGGAGTTACACCGGGGAGCTGTTTTTT.

The chain combines TRBV4-1 with TRBJ2-2, with D perhaps matching TRBD2 (6 bases). This CDR3 is 14 amino acids long. In germline, CDR1 is MGHRA, CDR2 YSYEKL. V lost 0 bases and J 6 bases, leaving 8 bases between the germline ends. In DNA, the CDR3 is TGCGCCAGCAGCCAAGATGGAGGGCCCGGGGAGCTGTTTTTT. Translation: CASSQDGGPGELFF.